This T cell receptor (beta chain) was retrieved from a study of T cells expressing NK-cell markers. Study findings and constraints: Similarly, these clonotypes led the CD3+CD56-NKG2C+ fraction as well in a few donors. The study found dominant NKG2C+ clonotypes at roughly 1.0-7.5% of CD8+ T cells in several donors.

Of note for this clonotype: No antigen is known for it.

This CDR3 comprises 16 residues. 5'RACE template switching built TCR beta cDNA with unique molecular identifiers. TCRdb reprocessed the 5' RACE reads, keeping one entry per CDR3 protein, no DNA. The sample data list approximately 150,000 distinct CDR3 sequences. Input material: blood T cells: a sorted CD56 or NKG2C T cell subset, CD4+ or CD8+ T cells, or bulk PBMC T cells (not recorded which). This rearrangement joins TRBV12-3 or TRBV12-4 to TRBJ2-2; TCRdb calls TRBD1, which cannot be checked without DNA. The receptor was isolated from a woman aged 18 to 75 in good health. CDR3 protein: CASRHRTGADTGELFF.